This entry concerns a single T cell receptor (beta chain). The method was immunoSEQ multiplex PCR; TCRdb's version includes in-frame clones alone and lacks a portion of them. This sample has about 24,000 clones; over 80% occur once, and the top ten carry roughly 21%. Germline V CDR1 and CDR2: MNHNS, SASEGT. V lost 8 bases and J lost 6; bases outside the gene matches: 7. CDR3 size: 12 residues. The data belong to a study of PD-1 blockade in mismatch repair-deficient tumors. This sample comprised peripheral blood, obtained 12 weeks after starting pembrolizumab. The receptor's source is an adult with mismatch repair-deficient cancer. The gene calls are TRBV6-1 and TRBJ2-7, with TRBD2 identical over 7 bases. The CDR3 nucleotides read TGTGCCAGCGGCGGGAGTAGACGCGAGCAGTACTTC. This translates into CASGGSRREQYF.